This T cell receptor beta chain was retrieved from a study of regulatory T cells in long-lasting Graves disease. Time point defined: persistent/refractory GD, antithyroid drugs over 5 years with positive TRAb. Following extraction of RNA from PBMCs, that RNA was used to make the TCR library. An endocrinology department in Xi'an, China, recruited the patients. This clonotype came up a few times. In building TCR beta libraries, iRepertoire HTBI primers were used together with Arm-PCR of CDR3 regions. TCRdb itself ran the multiplex PCR reads through MiXCR, one entry per CDR3 protein. The sample lists around 450,000 distinct CDR3 sequences, roughly a fifth seen once, with around 7% in the top ten. The material sequenced was peripheral blood mononuclear cells (PBMCs), taken when the disease was refractory, from a patient treated with antithyroid drugs. This receptor was identified in a female donor with Graves disease.

The CDR3 DNA sequence: TGCAGCGTTGAAGGGGGGACCGGTGGAGGATATGGCTACACCTTC. The encoded protein is CSVEGGTGGGYGYTF. V gene TRBV29-1 combines with J gene TRBJ1-2; D may be TRBD1 (5 bases). Trimming pared 1 base from V and 5 bases from J, leaving 17 bases between. The CDR3 consists of 15 residues. From germline, CDR1 is SQVTM and CDR2 ANQGSEA.